This TCR beta chain was captured in a study of cytomegalovirus exposure and HLA in healthy donors. Study-level points and caveats: The study flagged around 160 TCR beta chains as cytomegalovirus-associated.

The PCR used 60 Vbeta and 13 Jbeta primers. Method: immunoSEQ multiplex PCR; TCRdb's copy keeps in-frame clones and lacks some. In the table there are under 200,000 clones, about 81% of which are singletons. A remark on this clone: Its antigen is currently unknown.

The CDR3 totals 13 residues. Deletions cut 4 bases from V and 4 bases from J, with 10 bases between. Germline V gene data show CDR1 as MNHNS and CDR2 as SASEGT. The gene calls are TRBV6-1 and TRBJ1-2; D not resolved. The origin of this receptor is a woman in her late teens or twenties in good health and CMV-seronegative. Source material: PBMCs. CDR3 nucleotide sequence: TGTGCCAGCAGTGTTTTAGAAACCTATGGCTACACCTTC. It codes for CASSVLETYGYTF.